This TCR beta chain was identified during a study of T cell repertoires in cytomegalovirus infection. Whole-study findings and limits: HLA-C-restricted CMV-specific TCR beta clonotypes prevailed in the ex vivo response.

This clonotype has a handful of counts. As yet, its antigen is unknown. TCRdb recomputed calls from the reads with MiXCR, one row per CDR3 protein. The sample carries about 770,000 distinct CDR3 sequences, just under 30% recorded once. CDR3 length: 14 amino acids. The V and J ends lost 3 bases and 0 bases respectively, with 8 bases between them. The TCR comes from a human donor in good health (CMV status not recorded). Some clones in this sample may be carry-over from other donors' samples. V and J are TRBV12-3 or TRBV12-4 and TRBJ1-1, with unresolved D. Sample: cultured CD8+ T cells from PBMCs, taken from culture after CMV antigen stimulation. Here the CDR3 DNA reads TGTGCCAGCAGTTTCACCCGGGTGAACACTGAAGCTTTCTTT. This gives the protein CASSFTRVNTEAFF.